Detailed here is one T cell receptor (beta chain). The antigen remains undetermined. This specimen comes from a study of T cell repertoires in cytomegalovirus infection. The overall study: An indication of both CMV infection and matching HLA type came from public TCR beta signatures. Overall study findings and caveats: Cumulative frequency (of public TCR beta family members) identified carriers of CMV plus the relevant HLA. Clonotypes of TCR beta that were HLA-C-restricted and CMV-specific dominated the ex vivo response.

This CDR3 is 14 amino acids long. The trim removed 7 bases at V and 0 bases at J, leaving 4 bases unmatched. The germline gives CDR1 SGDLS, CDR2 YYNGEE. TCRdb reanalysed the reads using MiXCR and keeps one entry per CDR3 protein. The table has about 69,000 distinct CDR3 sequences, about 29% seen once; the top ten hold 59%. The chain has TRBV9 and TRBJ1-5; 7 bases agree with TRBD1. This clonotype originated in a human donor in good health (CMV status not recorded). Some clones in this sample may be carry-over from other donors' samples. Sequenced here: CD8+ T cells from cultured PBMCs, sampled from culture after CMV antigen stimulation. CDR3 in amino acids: CASGDSYSNQPQHF. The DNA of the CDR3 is TGTGCCAGCGGGGACAGCTATAGCAATCAGCCCCAGCATTTT.